This TCR beta chain emerged from a study of blood T cells in healthy people across ages. Points from the study as a whole: Diversity figures based on one million T cells were deemed too low. The unsorted PBMCs prevented any conclusive comparison of naive versus antigen-experienced cells. Older age went with lower TCR beta diversity per million T cells, in a roughly linear way.

Per the germline V gene, CDR1 is SQVTM and CDR2 is ANQGSEA. The CDR3 has 12 amino acids. V was clipped by 7 bases and J by 5 bases, with 11 bases between them. As regards this clonotype: Its cognate antigen is unknown.

For the second PCR, which ran for roughly 6 to 11 cycles, a sample-barcoded 5' primer and a J-beta primer mix were used. Every single cDNA molecule received a tag from a template-switch adaptor with 12 random nucleotides. TCRdb passed the 5' RACE reads through MiXCR, listing each CDR3 protein once. This table has under 850,000 distinct CDR3 sequences, 36% appearing once. The V call is TRBV29-1, the J call TRBJ2-2; D is possibly TRBD1 (6 bases). The origin of this receptor is a man aged 18 to 29 in good health. The sequenced sample consisted of blood. The CDR3 loop reads CSGAGATGELFF. The CDR3 nucleotides read TGCAGCGGCGCAGGGGCGACCGGGGAGCTGTTTTTT.